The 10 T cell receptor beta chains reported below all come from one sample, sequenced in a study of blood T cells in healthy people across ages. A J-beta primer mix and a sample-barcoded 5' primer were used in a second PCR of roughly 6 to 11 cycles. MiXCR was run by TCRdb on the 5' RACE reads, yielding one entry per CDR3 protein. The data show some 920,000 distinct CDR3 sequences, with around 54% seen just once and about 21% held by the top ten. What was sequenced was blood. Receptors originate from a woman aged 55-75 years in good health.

CDR3 residues: CASSEGAGGADTQYF. The CDR3 region has the DNA TGTGCCAGCAGTGAAGGAGCGGGAGGCGCAGATACGCAGTATTTT. The rearrangement uses TRBV2 and TRBJ2-3, with 9 bases fitting TRBD2. V lost 1 base to trimming and J lost 4 bases; unmatched junction nucleotides: 3. Looked up from germline, CDR1 is SNHLY and CDR2 is FYNNEI. CDR3 length: 15 residues.

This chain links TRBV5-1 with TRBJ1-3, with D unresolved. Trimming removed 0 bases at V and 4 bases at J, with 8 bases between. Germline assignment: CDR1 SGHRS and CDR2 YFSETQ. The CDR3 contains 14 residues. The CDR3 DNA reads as TGCGCCAGCAGCTTGGCCGTTGGAGGAAACACCATATATTTT. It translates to CASSLAVGGNTIYF.

CDR3 amino acids: CASSQDMSAGTYNEQFF. The CDR3 nucleotides are TGCGCCAGCAGCCAAGATATGTCAGCGGGAACATACAATGAGCAGTTCTTC. The chain has TRBV4-1 and TRBJ2-1; 7 bases are a match to TRBD2. Germline CDR1 is MGHRA and CDR2 is YSYEKL. Trimming cost V 0 bases and J 4 bases; bases outside gene matches: 9. This CDR3 spans 17 amino acids.

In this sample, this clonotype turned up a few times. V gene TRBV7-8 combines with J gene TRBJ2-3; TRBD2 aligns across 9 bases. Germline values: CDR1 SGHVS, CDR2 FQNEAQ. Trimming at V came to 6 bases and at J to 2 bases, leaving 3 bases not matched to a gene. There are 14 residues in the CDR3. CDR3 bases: TGTGCCAGCAGTCGCGGGAGGGCCACAGATACGCAGTATTTT. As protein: CASSRGRATDTQYF. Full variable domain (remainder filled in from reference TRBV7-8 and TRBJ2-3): GAGVSQSPRYKVAKRGQDVALRCDPISGHVSLFWYQQALGQGPEFLTYFQNEAQLDKSGLPSDRFFAERPEGSVSTLKIQRTQQEDSAVYLCASSRGRATDTQYFGPGTRLTVL.

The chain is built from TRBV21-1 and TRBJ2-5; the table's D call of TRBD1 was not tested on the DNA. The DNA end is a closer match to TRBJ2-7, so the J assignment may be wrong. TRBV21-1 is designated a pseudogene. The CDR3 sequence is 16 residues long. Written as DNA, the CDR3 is TGTGCCAGCAGTATGACAGGGTGGAAGAACGGCTACGAGCAGTACTTC. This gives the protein CASSMTGWKNGYEQYF.

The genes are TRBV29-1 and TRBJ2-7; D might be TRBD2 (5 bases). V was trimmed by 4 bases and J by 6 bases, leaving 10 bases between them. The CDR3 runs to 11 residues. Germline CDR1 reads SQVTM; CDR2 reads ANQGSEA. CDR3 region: CSVGSGSEQYF. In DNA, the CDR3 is TGCAGCGTTGGGTCGGGGTCCGAGCAGTACTTC.

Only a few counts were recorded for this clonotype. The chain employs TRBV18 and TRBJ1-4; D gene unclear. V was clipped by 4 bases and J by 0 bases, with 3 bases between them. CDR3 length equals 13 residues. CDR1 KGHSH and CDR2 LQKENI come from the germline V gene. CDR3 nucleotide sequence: TGTGCCAGCTCACGGTCAACTAATGAAAAACTGTTTTTT. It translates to CASSRSTNEKLFF.

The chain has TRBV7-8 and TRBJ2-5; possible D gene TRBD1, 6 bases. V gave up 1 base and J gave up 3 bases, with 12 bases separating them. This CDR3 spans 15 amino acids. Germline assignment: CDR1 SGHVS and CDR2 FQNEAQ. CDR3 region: CASSLVGSGEETQYF. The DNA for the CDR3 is TGTGCCAGCAGCTTAGTAGGGTCAGGGGAAGAGACCCAGTACTTC.

Here the CDR3 reads CASSQDVGWTSDTQYF. The CDR3 DNA reads TGCGCCAGCAGCCAAGATGTCGGCTGGACCTCAGATACGCAGTATTTT. This chain joins TRBV4-3 and TRBJ2-3; D remains unclear. Germline V gives CDR1 LGHNA, CDR2 YSLEER. CDR3 length: 16 amino acids. V lost 0 bases and J 4 bases, leaving 14 bases between the germline ends.

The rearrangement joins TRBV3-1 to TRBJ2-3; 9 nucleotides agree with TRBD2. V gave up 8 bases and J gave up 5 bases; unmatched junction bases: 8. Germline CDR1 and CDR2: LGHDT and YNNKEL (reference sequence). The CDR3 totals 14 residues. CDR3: CASGTGLARDTQYF. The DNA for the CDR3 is TGTGCCAGCGGGACGGGACTAGCAAGAGATACGCAGTATTTT.